The 28 T cell receptor beta chains given below trace back to one sample, sequenced in a study of blood T cells in healthy people across ages (dated by TCRdb to between 2015 and 2016). The method behind the library was 5' RACE. TCRdb names Illumina HiSeq 2500 as the instrument used. A second PCR of 7 to 11 cycles was run with a J-beta primer mix and a sample-barcoded 5' primer. TCRdb cleaned the public reads at Q25 with fastp, built clones with MiXCR and kept in-frame beta chains. One record per CDR3 amino acid sequence lists the most common genes and DNA. The sample table records nearly 1 million distinct CDR3 sequences; roughly 47% of these occur just once. Jointly, the top ten make up 20% to 25% of the sample. Source material: blood. Receptors were obtained from an older woman in good health.

The rearrangement joins TRBV10-3 to TRBJ2-5; no reliable D call. Germline CDR1 is ENHRY and CDR2 is SYGVKD. Deletions cut 2 bases from V and 11 bases from J, with 27 bases between. There are 17 residues in the CDR3. As DNA, the CDR3 is TGTGCCATCAGTGAGGGGTATGAGGTGGGCGACCACAATGAGCAGTACTTC. Translated: CAISEGYEVGDHNEQYF.

The rearrangement uses TRBV6-2 or TRBV6-3 and TRBJ2-7; D is possibly TRBD2 (6 bases). CDR1 is MNHEY and CDR2 is SVGEGT in the germline V gene. V lost 10 bases to trimming and J lost 6 bases, with 16 bases between them. The CDR3 is 12 residues long. The CDR3 coding sequence is TGTGCCACTGGAGGGGACGGGGGCGAGCAGTACTTC. It is translated as CATGGDGGEQYF.

This chain uses TRBV30 with TRBJ2-7; either TRBD1 or TRBD2 may supply D (6 bases each). Germline CDR1 GTSNPN, CDR2 SVGIG (reference sequence). V lost 4 bases and J 3 bases, leaving 13 bases between the germline ends. This CDR3 spans 13 amino acids. The CDR3 DNA reads as TGTGCCTGGATTCGAGGAGGGGGCTACGAGCAGTACTTC. Translated, it gives CAWIRGGGYEQYF.

The rearrangement uses TRBV7-2 and TRBJ2-4; D might be TRBD1 or TRBD2, each matching 5 bases. The J call is doubtful: the DNA matches TRBJ2-7 better. Germline CDR1 and CDR2: SGHTA and FQGNSA. The CDR3 contains 14 residues. CDR3 residues: CASSYRDGSYEQYF. CDR3 nucleotides: TGTGCCAGCAGCTACCGGGACGGATCCTACGAGCAGTACTTC.

This clonotype was seen more than once but under ten times. V and J are TRBV29-1 and TRBJ2-3, with 8 nucleotides matching TRBD1. V trimming: 5 bases; J trimming: 3 bases; junction bases outside the gene matches: 19. CDR3 size: 18 residues. Germline V lookup: CDR1 SQVTM, CDR2 ANQGSEA. The CDR3 coding sequence is TGCAGCGTTAAAAATCCCGGGACAGGCCGATACCTAACAGATACGCAGTATTTT. Encoded protein: CSVKNPGTGRYLTDTQYF.

This clonotype was observed a handful of times. The chain couples TRBV9 to TRBJ2-7; TRBD2 matches at 10 bases. The CDR3 sequence is 13 residues long. Germline values: CDR1 SGDLS, CDR2 YYNGEE. Trimming cost V 6 bases and J 5 bases; bases outside gene matches: 5. CDR3: CASNLAGADEQYF. In DNA form, the CDR3 reads TGTGCCAGCAACCTAGCGGGAGCAGACGAGCAGTACTTC.

The chain couples TRBV4-3 to TRBJ2-3, with a weak D call TRBD2 (6 bases). The CDR3 has 16 amino acids. Germline assignment: CDR1 LGHNA and CDR2 YSLEER. Trimming shortened V by 6 bases and J by 2 bases, and 18 bases separated the two germline ends. DNA of the CDR3: TGCGCCAGCAGGCCGGGAGCTTCTACCCCCACAGATACGCAGTATTTT. Translating gives CASRPGASTPTDTQYF.

This clonotype was seen once. The rearrangement links TRBV6-6 to TRBJ2-2; 9 bases agree with TRBD2. The CDR3 totals 14 residues. After removal of 6 bases from V and 7 bases from J, the junction contained 6 bases not matched to a gene. Germline assignment: CDR1 MNHNY and CDR2 SVGAGI (reference sequence). CDR3 coding DNA: TGTGCCAGCAGGGGTAGCGGGAGACGCGGGGAGCTGTTTTTT. Amino acid sequence: CASRGSGRRGELFF.

This clonotype has more than one count but fewer than ten. The chain joins TRBV4-1 to TRBJ2-1, with 11 nucleotides matching TRBD2. The germline V gene encodes CDR1 MGHRA and CDR2 YSYEKL. Trimming at V came to 3 bases and at J to 3 bases, leaving 7 bases not matched to a gene. The CDR3 totals 17 residues. The CDR3 protein is CASSQRISGRDYNEQFF. CDR3 DNA sequence: TGCGCCAGCAGCCAGAGGATTAGCGGGAGGGACTACAATGAGCAGTTCTTC.

The J gene is TRBJ2-3, the V gene TRBV28; 9 bases fit TRBD2. CDR3 length: 19 residues. Trimming at V came to 4 bases and at J to 2 bases, leaving 16 bases not matched to a gene. Germline V gives CDR1 MDHEN, CDR2 SYDVKM. The CDR3 coding sequence is TGTGCCAGCAGTTCGGGACTAGCCCTGGGATACCCAATCACAGATACGCAGTATTTT. Amino acid sequence: CASSSGLALGYPITDTQYF. Filled out from reference TRBV28 and TRBJ2-3, the complete variable domain reads DVKVTQSSRYLVKRTGEKVFLECVQDMDHENMFWYRQDPGLGLRLIYFSYDVKMKEKGDIPEGYSVSREKKERFSLILESASTNQTSMYLCASSSGLALGYPITDTQYFGPGTRLTVL.

This clonotype has just a few counts. The J gene is TRBJ2-7, the V gene TRBV6-2 or TRBV6-3; maybe TRBD2 (5 bases). Trimming took off 6 bases at V and 1 base at J, with 13 bases between the two ends. This CDR3 spans 14 amino acids. Germline CDR1 is MNHEY and CDR2 is SVGEGT. The CDR3, as DNA: TGTGCCAGCAGAGAAGAGGGAGCGTCCTACGAGCAGTACTTC. Its protein product is CASREEGASYEQYF.

This clonotype showed up just a few times. CDR3 amino acids: CSVGARPYEQYF. The CDR3, as DNA: TGCAGCGTGGGGGCCAGGCCCTACGAGCAGTACTTC. V gene TRBV29-1 combines with J gene TRBJ2-7, with D perhaps TRBD1 (6 bases). CDR1 is SQVTM and CDR2 is ANQGSEA in the germline V gene. This CDR3 has 12 amino acids. The V end lost 6 bases, the J end lost 2 bases, and 11 bases lay between the germline ends.

There are a few counts of this clonotype. This CDR3 is CASSGQSDTQYF. The CDR3 DNA is TGTGCCAGCAGTGGACAATCAGATACGCAGTATTTT. V is TRBV2 and J is TRBJ2-3; the D is unclear. The ends were cut back, 4 bases at V and 4 bases at J, with 6 bases in the middle. Germline V lookup: CDR1 SNHLY, CDR2 FYNNEI. CDR3 length equals 12 residues.

The chain has TRBV24-1 and TRBJ2-4; 8 bases are shared with TRBD1. The CDR3 spans 15 residues. CDR1 KGHDR and CDR2 SFDVKD come from the germline V gene. V was pared by 3 bases and J by 9 bases, with 9 bases of the junction left unmatched. CDR3 in amino acids: CATSDARGPTGIQYF. CDR3 nucleotides: TGTGCCACCAGTGATGCCAGGGGGCCCACCGGCATTCAGTACTTC.

There are many counts of this clonotype. V is TRBV20-1 and J is TRBJ2-1; D might be TRBD1 or TRBD2, each matching 6 bases. The CDR3 totals 13 residues. V lost 5 bases and J lost 9, with 17 bases in between. Germline-derived CDR1 and CDR2 are DFQATT and SNEGSKA (reference sequence). In nucleotides, the CDR3 is TGCAGTGCTCCGAATGTAGGAGGGGGTGAGCAGTTCTTC. Protein product: CSAPNVGGGEQFF.

The V and J genes are TRBV4-1 and TRBJ2-7; D unclear. The germline V gene encodes CDR1 MGHRA and CDR2 YSYEKL. The CDR3 sequence is 11 residues long. Trimming stripped 0 bases from V and 6 bases from J, with 3 bases between. CDR3 coding DNA: TGCGCCAGCAGCCAAGATGCCGAGCAGTACTTC. This translates into CASSQDAEQYF.

This clonotype was observed a handful of times. The rearrangement uses TRBV5-1 and TRBJ1-5; no reliable D call. This CDR3 is built from 16 residues. Germline loops: CDR1 SGHRS, CDR2 YFSETQ. V lost 0 bases, J lost 4 bases, and 14 bases lay in between. CDR3 in amino acids: CASSLGTSGPNQPQHF. CDR3 DNA: TGCGCCAGCAGCTTGGGCACGTCGGGCCCGAATCAGCCCCAGCATTTT.

The chain recombines TRBV12-3 or TRBV12-4 with TRBJ2-7, with 7 nucleotides matching TRBD2. The CDR3 is made up of 15 amino acids. Unmatched junction bases numbered 14, after V lost 8 bases and J lost 4 bases. The CDR3 bases are TGTGCCAGCTTAGCCCAGAATCTAGCGGCGTACGAGCAGTACTTC. This encodes CASLAQNLAAYEQYF.

This chain connects TRBV29-1 to TRBJ1-1; D not certain. The V end was cut by 4 bases, the J end by 6 bases, with 6 bases between. The CDR3 sequence is 10 residues long. Germline V gives CDR1 SQVTM, CDR2 ANQGSEA. The CDR3 DNA is TGCAGCGTTGTGACCGCTGAAGCTTTCTTT. It encodes CSVVTAEAFF.

The chain carries TRBV29-1 and TRBJ1-5, with D possibly matching TRBD1 (6 bases). CDR3 length: 13 amino acids. Trimming cost V 5 bases and J 3 bases, with 11 bases left between them. Germline V gene data show CDR1 as SQVTM and CDR2 as ANQGSEA. Here the CDR3 DNA reads TGCAGCGTTCTCGGGGGGGCCAATCAGCCCCAGCATTTT. Its protein product is CSVLGGANQPQHF.

This clonotype has only a few counts. The chain has TRBV4-3 and TRBJ2-4; no definite D call. The CDR3 runs to 16 residues. V was trimmed by 3 bases and J by 2 bases, leaving 14 bases between them. CDR1 and CDR2 (germline): LGHNA, YSLEER. The CDR3 loop is CASSQDERSTKNIQYF. The CDR3 DNA reads as TGCGCCAGCAGCCAGGACGAGCGTAGCACCAAAAACATTCAGTACTTC.

The genes are TRBV3-1 and TRBJ2-6; 7 bases line up with TRBD1. The CDR3 runs 16 residues. CDR1 and CDR2 from the germline V gene are LGHDT and YNNKEL (reference sequence). Unmatched junction bases numbered 6, after V lost 4 bases and J lost 3 bases. CDR3 nucleotide sequence: TGTGCCAGCAGCCGAGATACAGGGGTTGGGGCCAACGTCCTGACTTTC. This sequence encodes CASSRDTGVGANVLTF.

V and J are TRBV7-9 and TRBJ2-3, with unresolved D. The germline gives CDR1 SEHNR, CDR2 FQNEAQ (reference sequence). The germline V and J ends were trimmed by 7 bases and 9 bases, with 17 bases remaining between them. The length of the CDR3 is 13 residues. This CDR3 reads CASTSRAPETQYF. The CDR3 DNA reads as TGTGCCAGCACCTCTAGGGCCCCCGAGACGCAGTATTTT.

This clonotype is a singleton in its sample. CDR3 loop: CSARRGQGSPGQPQHF. CDR3 DNA sequence: TGCAGTGCTAGAAGGGGCCAAGGGTCGCCGGGGCAGCCCCAGCATTTT. The chain combines TRBV20-1 with TRBJ1-5, with a weak D call TRBD1 (5 bases). Trimming took off 2 bases at V and 7 bases at J, with 21 bases between the two ends. The CDR3 totals 16 residues. The germline gives CDR1 DFQATT, CDR2 SNEGSKA (reference sequence).

A few counts support this clonotype. V is TRBV20-1 and J is TRBJ2-3, with TRBD2 matching over 8 bases. Germline CDR1 reads DFQATT; CDR2 reads SNEGSKA (reference sequence). V lost 6 bases, J lost 0 bases, and 8 bases stayed unmatched. This CDR3 spans 15 amino acids. This CDR3 is CSAQRGGRSTDTQYF. The CDR3 coding sequence is TGCAGTGCACAGAGGGGCGGGAGGAGCACAGATACGCAGTATTTT.

The CDR3 DNA reads as TGTGCCAGCAGTTTACCGACTAGCCGGGAGACCCAGTACTTC. Translated: CASSLPTSRETQYF. V gene TRBV12-3 or TRBV12-4 combines with J gene TRBJ2-7; 7 bases fit TRBD2. The J call may be mistaken, given a closer DNA end match to TRBJ2-5. CDR3 length: 14 residues.

This clonotype occurred many times. The chain has TRBV28 and TRBJ1-1; 8 positions match TRBD1. Germline trimming cut 3 bases from V and 1 base from J; bases unmatched to any gene: 4. Germline V gives CDR1 MDHEN, CDR2 SYDVKM. The CDR3 length is 15 residues. The CDR3 nucleotides are TGTGCCAGCAGTTTCCACGGGACAGGGAACACTGAAGCTTTCTTT. Its protein is CASSFHGTGNTEAFF.

The sample holds a few counts of this clonotype. The CDR3 region has the DNA TGTGCCAGCTCCTGGGGGGCAGGCAAAAACATTCAGTACTTC. It specifies CASSWGAGKNIQYF. The chain links TRBV12-3 or TRBV12-4 to TRBJ2-4; D is tentatively TRBD1 or TRBD2 (6 bases each). The CDR3 sequence is 14 residues long. V was cut by 8 bases and J by 3 bases, with 14 bases left in between.